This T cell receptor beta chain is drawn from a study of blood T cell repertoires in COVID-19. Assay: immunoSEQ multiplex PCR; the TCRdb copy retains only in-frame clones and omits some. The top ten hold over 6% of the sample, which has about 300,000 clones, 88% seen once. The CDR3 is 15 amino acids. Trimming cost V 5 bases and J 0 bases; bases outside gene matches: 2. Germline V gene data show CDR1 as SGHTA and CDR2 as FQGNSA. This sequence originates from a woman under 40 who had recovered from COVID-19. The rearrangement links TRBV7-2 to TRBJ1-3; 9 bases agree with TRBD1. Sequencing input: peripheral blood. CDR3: CASSATGGSGNTIYF. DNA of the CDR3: TGTGCCAGCAGCGCGACAGGGGGCTCTGGAAACACCATATATTTT.